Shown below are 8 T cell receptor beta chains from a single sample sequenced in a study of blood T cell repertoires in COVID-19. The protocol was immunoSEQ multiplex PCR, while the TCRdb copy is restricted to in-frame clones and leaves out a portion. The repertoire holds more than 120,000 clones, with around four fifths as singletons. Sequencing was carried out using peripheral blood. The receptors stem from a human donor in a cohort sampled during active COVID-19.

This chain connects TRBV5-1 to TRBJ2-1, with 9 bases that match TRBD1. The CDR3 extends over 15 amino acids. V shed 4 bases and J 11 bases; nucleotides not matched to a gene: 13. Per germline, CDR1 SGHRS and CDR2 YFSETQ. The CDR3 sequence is CASSPSPGTGTQQFF. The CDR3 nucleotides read TGCGCCAGCAGCCCCTCACCCGGGACAGGGACGCAGCAGTTCTTC.

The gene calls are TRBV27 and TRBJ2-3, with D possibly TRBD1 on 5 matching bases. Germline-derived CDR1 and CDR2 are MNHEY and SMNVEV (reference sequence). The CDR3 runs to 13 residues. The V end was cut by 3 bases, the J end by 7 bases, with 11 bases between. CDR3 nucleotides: TGTGCCAGCAGTTTGGCCAGGGTGAATACGCAGTATTTT. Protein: CASSLARVNTQYF.

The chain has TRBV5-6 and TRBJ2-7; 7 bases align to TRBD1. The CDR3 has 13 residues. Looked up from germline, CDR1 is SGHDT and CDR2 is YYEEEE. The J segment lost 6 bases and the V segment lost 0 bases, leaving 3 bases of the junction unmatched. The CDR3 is CASSLANRGEQYF. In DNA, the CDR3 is TGTGCCAGCAGCTTGGCTAACAGGGGCGAGCAGTACTTC.

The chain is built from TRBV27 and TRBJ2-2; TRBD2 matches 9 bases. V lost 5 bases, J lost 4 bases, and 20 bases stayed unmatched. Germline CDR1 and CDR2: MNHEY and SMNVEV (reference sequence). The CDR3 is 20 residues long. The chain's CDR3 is CASSPSPFGRGRAGTGELFF. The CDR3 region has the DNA TGTGCCAGCAGTCCATCCCCCTTCGGGCGCGGGAGGGCGGGCACCGGGGAGCTGTTTTTT.

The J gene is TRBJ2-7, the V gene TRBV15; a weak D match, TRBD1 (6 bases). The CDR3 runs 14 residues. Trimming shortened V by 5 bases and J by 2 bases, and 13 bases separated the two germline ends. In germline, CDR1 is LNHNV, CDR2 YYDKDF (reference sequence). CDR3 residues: CATSPRAGAYEQYV. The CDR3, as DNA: TGTGCCACCAGCCCAAGGGCAGGGGCCTACGAGCAGTACGTC.

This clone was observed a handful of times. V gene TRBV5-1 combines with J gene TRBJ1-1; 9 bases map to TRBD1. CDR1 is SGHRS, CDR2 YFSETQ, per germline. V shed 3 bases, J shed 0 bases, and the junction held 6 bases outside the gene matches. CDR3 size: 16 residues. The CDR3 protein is CASSSGTGNMNTEAFF. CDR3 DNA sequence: TGCGCCAGCAGCTCCGGGACAGGGAATATGAACACTGAAGCTTTCTTT.

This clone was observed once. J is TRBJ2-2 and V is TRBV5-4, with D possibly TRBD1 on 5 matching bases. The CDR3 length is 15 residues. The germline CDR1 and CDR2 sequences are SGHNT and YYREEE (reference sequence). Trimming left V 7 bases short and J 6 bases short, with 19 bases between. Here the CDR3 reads CASARDLGWAGELFF. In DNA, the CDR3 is TGTGCCAGCGCCAGGGATCTGGGTTGGGCCGGGGAGCTGTTTTTT.

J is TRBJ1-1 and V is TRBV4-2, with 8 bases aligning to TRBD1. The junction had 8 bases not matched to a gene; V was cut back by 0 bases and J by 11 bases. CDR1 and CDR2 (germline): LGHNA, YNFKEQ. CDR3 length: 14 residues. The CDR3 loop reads CASSQDEDRVMAFF. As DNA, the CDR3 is TGTGCCAGCAGCCAAGATGAGGACAGGGTAATGGCTTTCTTT.